This T cell receptor (beta chain) appears in the sequencing data of a study of shared clonotypes between healthy human individuals. Study-level background: Per-donor plates numbered three CD4 naive, three CD4 memory, two CD8 naive and one CD8 memory. Regarding the study as a whole: A small donor pool kept down the genetic and exposure-history diversity that was represented. Clonotypes not shared had lower generation probabilities than those common to all four donors.

From germline, CDR1 is MNHNY and CDR2 SVGAGI (reference sequence). V lost 3 bases and J lost 5; bases outside the gene matches: 8. The CDR3 totals 15 residues. Clones were read by immunoSEQ multiplex PCR, and TCRdb kept only the in-frame ones, dropping some. This sample has fewer than 1 million clones, with about 96% found just once. To note about this clone: What it recognizes is unknown.

Naive CD8 cells, CD45RO-negative and positively selected for CCR7, excluded terminally differentiated effector memory CD45RA+ cells. Every donor, a Caucasian adult, lived in Nashville, Tennessee. Sequencing used naive CD8+ T cells sorted from blood. The sequence came from a man aged 30-40 years in good health. The chain employs TRBV6-6 and TRBJ2-7, with 9 nucleotides matching TRBD2. The CDR3 region is CASSYAGGLGHEQYF. The DNA of the CDR3 is TGTGCCAGCAGTTATGCGGGAGGGTTGGGCCACGAGCAGTACTTC.